This T cell receptor (beta chain) was obtained from a study of blood T cell repertoires in COVID-19. Turning to the study itself: Italy, Spain and the United States were the sources of the convalescent and acute COVID-19 samples.

The V and J ends lost 3 bases and 7 bases respectively, with 16 bases between them. The CDR3 spans 14 residues. Germline values: CDR1 GTSNPN, CDR2 SVGIG (reference sequence). The repertoire was sequenced with immunoSEQ multiplex PCR; TCRdb's copy has only in-frame clones and lacks some. The table has 45,000 or so clones, around nine tenths seen once; the top ten hold nearly 4%. This clonotype was obtained from a man in his forties with COVID-19, enrolled during active disease. Sequencing was carried out using peripheral blood. The V call is TRBV30, the J call TRBJ1-5; no definite D call. Here the CDR3 reads CAWRSKDWEQPQHF. The CDR3, as DNA: TGTGCCTGGAGGTCCAAGGACTGGGAACAGCCCCAGCATTTT.